These T cell receptor beta chains were read from a single sample in a study of OX40 agonist ivuxolimab in advanced cancers. The data were produced by immunoSEQ multiplex PCR, yet TCRdb's version contains in-frame clones alone and is incomplete. This table holds some 55,000 clones, about 80% found once. The source was CD4+ or CD8+ T cells sorted from blood, collected in a trial of the OX40 agonist ivuxolimab. The receptors were sampled from an adult with an advanced solid tumor such as melanoma, head and neck, liver or kidney cancer. Each CDR3 is given with its conserved first and last residue. Fields, in order: V gene, clone size, D gene, J gene, CDR3 protein, CDR3 DNA. The D gene is left open where the match is weak. Some rows mark clone size as missing; the rest say once, few, many or name a class of expanded clone.

v_call: TRBV11-2; clone_size: NA; d_call: NA; j_call: TRBJ2-7; cdr3_aa: CASSLTSPRGRQYF; cdr3_nt: TGTGCCAGCAGCTTAACTTCCCCCCGGGGGCGGCAGTACTTC
v_call: TRBV27; clone_size: NA; d_call: NA; j_call: TRBJ2-7; cdr3_aa: CASSSSSDAALIEQYF; cdr3_nt: TGTGCCAGCAGTTCTTCAAGCGACGCCGCGTTGATTGAGCAGTACTTC
v_call: TRBV5-6; clone_size: NA; d_call: TRBD2; j_call: TRBJ2-7; cdr3_aa: CASSFSWWQTSGAPYEQYF; cdr3_nt: TGTGCCAGCAGCTTCTCCTGGTGGCAGACTAGCGGGGCCCCCTACGAGCAGTACTTC
v_call: TRBV10-1; clone_size: NA; d_call: TRBD1; j_call: TRBJ1-6; cdr3_aa: CASRETGRSPLHF; cdr3_nt: TGCGCCAGCAGAGAGACAGGGCGTTCACCCCTCCACTTT
v_call: TRBV5-4; clone_size: once; d_call: TRBD1; j_call: TRBJ2-7; cdr3_aa: CASSRTGTYEQYF; cdr3_nt: TGTGCCAGCAGCCGGACAGGGACCTACGAGCAGTACTTC
v_call: TRBV15; clone_size: NA; d_call: NA; j_call: TRBJ1-4; cdr3_aa: CATSRDSPGTPTNEKLFF; cdr3_nt: TGTGCCACCAGCAGAGATAGTCCGGGGACCCCAACTAATGAAAAACTGTTTTTT
v_call: TRBV7-8; clone_size: NA; d_call: NA; j_call: TRBJ2-7; cdr3_aa: CASSLFSSGNPYEQYF; cdr3_nt: TGTGCCAGCAGCTTATTTAGTTCAGGGAACCCCTACGAGCAGTACTTC
v_call: TRBV6-5; clone_size: NA; d_call: NA; j_call: TRBJ1-6; cdr3_aa: CASSYSVRTNSPLHF; cdr3_nt: TGTGCCAGCAGTTACTCCGTCAGGACTAATTCACCCCTCCACTTT
v_call: TRBV30; clone_size: NA; d_call: NA; j_call: TRBJ1-1; cdr3_aa: CASSRLGRSEAFF; cdr3_nt: TGTGCCAGCTCGCGTTTAGGTAGGTCTGAAGCTTTCTTT
v_call: TRBV18; clone_size: NA; d_call: NA; j_call: TRBJ2-4; cdr3_aa: CASSPGNQLAKNIQYF; cdr3_nt: TGTGCCAGCTCACCCGGAAACCAACTAGCCAAAAACATTCAGTACTTC
v_call: TRBV30; clone_size: NA; d_call: NA; j_call: TRBJ2-2; cdr3_aa: CAWSGTANTGELFF; cdr3_nt: TGTGCCTGGAGTGGGACTGCGAACACCGGGGAGCTGTTTTTT
v_call: TRBV15; clone_size: NA; d_call: TRBD1; j_call: TRBJ2-3; cdr3_aa: CATSRRPGTGARTRTDTQYF; cdr3_nt: TGTGCCACCAGCAGACGACCCGGGACAGGGGCCCGTACTCGGACAGATACGCAGTATTTT
v_call: TRBV7-2; clone_size: NA; d_call: TRBD1; j_call: TRBJ2-5; cdr3_aa: CASSQQGGQETQYF; cdr3_nt: TGTGCCAGCAGCCAACAGGGGGGCCAAGAGACCCAGTACTTC
v_call: TRBV7-2; clone_size: once; d_call: NA; j_call: TRBJ2-3; cdr3_aa: CASSLSFWGGRTDTQYF; cdr3_nt: TGTGCCAGCAGCTTATCTTTCTGGGGAGGACGCACAGATACGCAGTATTTT
v_call: TRBV16; clone_size: NA; d_call: TRBD1; j_call: TRBJ2-7; cdr3_aa: CASSQRTGVNRDEQYF; cdr3_nt: TGTGCCAGCAGCCAACGGACAGGGGTAAATCGGGACGAGCAGTACTTC
v_call: TRBV18; clone_size: NA; d_call: NA; j_call: TRBJ1-1; cdr3_aa: CASSSDAGYNTEAFF; cdr3_nt: TGTGCCAGCTCATCCGATGCGGGTTACAACACTGAAGCTTTCTTT